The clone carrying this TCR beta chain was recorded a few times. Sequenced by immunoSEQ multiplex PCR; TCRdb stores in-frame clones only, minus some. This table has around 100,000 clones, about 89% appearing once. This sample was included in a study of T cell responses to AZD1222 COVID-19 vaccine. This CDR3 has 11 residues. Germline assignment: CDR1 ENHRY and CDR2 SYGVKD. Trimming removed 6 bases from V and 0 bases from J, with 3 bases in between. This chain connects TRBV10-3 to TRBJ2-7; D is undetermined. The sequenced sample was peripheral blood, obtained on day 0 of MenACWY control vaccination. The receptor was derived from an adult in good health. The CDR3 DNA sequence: TGTGCCATCAGCCCCTCCTACGAGCAGTACTTC. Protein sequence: CAISPSYEQYF.